These 32 T cell receptor beta chains originate from one sample sequenced in a study of blood T cell repertoires in COVID-19. The protocol was immunoSEQ multiplex PCR, while the TCRdb copy is restricted to in-frame clones and leaves out a portion. This sample has approximately 100,000 clones; roughly 85% occur once, and the top ten carry about 4.2%. Material: peripheral blood. These receptors originate from a man between 65 and 85 years old with acute or convalescent COVID-19.

The V call is TRBV2, the J call TRBJ2-5; 8 nucleotides align to TRBD1. V was clipped by 5 bases and J by 3 bases; unmatched bases: 8. Germline CDR1 SNHLY, CDR2 FYNNEI. The CDR3 length is 15 residues. In DNA form, the CDR3 reads TGTGCCAGCAGTACATCAGGGGGCGCGGAAGAGACCCAGTACTTC. Translated: CASSTSGGAEETQYF.

The V call is TRBV5-1, the J call TRBJ2-7; weak D call: TRBD2 (7 bases). This CDR3 contains 14 residues. Deletions cut 0 bases from V and 4 bases from J, with 11 bases between. Germline V lookup: CDR1 SGHRS, CDR2 YFSETQ. CDR3 bases: TGCGCCAGCAGCTTGGACGGGGGGCCATACGAGCAGTACGTC. Protein: CASSLDGGPYEQYV.

V usage is TRBV11-3 and J usage is TRBJ1-1; the D is unclear. V lost 2 bases, J lost 8 bases, and 12 bases lay in between. Germline lookup yields CDR1 SGHNT and CDR2 YENEEA. The CDR3 consists of 13 residues. The CDR3 spells CASSLTPAREAFF. The CDR3 DNA sequence: TGTGCCAGCAGCTTAACCCCGGCCAGGGAAGCTTTCTTT.

The chain uses TRBV28 and TRBJ2-7; a weak D match, TRBD2 (5 bases). The CDR3 consists of 11 residues. Germline V gene lookup returns CDR1 MDHEN and CDR2 SYDVKM. Trimming left V 4 bases short and J 7 bases short, with 8 bases between. As DNA, the CDR3 is TGTGCCAGCAGTTCCCAGCGGGAGCAGTACTTC. Its translation is CASSSQREQYF.

This chain uses TRBV5-1 with TRBJ1-2; 9 bases fit TRBD1. Looked up from germline, CDR1 is SGHRS and CDR2 is YFSETQ. The CDR3 sequence is 16 residues long. The J segment lost 3 bases and the V segment lost 0 bases, leaving 6 bases of the junction unmatched. The CDR3 is CASSLEQGALDYGYTF. CDR3 DNA sequence: TGCGCCAGCAGCTTGGAACAGGGGGCCCTGGACTATGGCTACACCTTC.

The rearrangement uses TRBV12-3 or TRBV12-4 and TRBJ1-1; possible D gene TRBD1, 5 bases. Between the trimmed V and J ends, which lost 5 bases and 1 base, there was a span of 8 bases. The CDR3 runs 13 residues. DNA of the CDR3: TGTGCCAGCAGTCCTCAGGGGAACACTGAAGCTTTCTTT. Its protein product is CASSPQGNTEAFF.

The chain couples TRBV3-1 (or the pseudogene TRBV3-2) to TRBJ2-5; 11 nucleotides line up with TRBD2. The CDR3 consists of 14 residues. CDR1 and CDR2 from the germline V gene are LGHDT and YNNKEL (reference sequence). The J segment lost 10 bases and the V segment lost 0 bases, leaving 4 bases of the junction unmatched. CDR3 bases: TGTGCCAGCAGCCAAGAGGGTAGCGGGGGGGACCAGTACTTC. Amino acid sequence: CASSQEGSGGDQYF.

This clone was detected only once. The genes are TRBV9 and TRBJ2-1; D perhaps matches TRBD1 (5 bases). CDR1 is SGDLS and CDR2 is YYNGEE in the germline V gene. The CDR3 is 15 amino acids. The V and J ends lost 0 bases and 6 bases respectively, with 13 bases between them. CDR3 coding DNA: TGTGCCAGCAGCGTAGGGGTGGGGCTCGGCAATGAGCAGTTCTTC. This encodes CASSVGVGLGNEQFF.

CDR3 loop: CASSELRVQGYTF. CDR3 DNA: TGTGCCAGCAGTGAACTCAGGGTACAAGGCTACACCTTC. The J gene is TRBJ1-2, the V gene TRBV2; a possible D gene is TRBD1 (5 bases). Looked up from germline, CDR1 is SNHLY and CDR2 is FYNNEI. The V gene lost 2 bases and the J gene lost 8 bases, with 12 bases spanning the gap. The CDR3 contains 13 residues.

A single count supports this clone. The V call is TRBV27, the J call TRBJ2-1; D perhaps matches TRBD1 (6 bases). Trimming removed 6 bases at V and 6 bases at J, with 21 bases between. The CDR3 is 16 residues long. Per germline, CDR1 MNHEY and CDR2 SMNVEV (reference sequence). CDR3 nucleotides: TGTGCCAGCAGCCACCAACCGGGGACAACCACCAATGAGCAGTTCTTC. Residues: CASSHQPGTTTNEQFF.

The chain joins TRBV9 to TRBJ2-5; 9 bases line up with TRBD1. CDR1 and CDR2 from the germline V gene are SGDLS and YYNGEE. The length of the CDR3 is 14 residues. V was pared by 4 bases and J by 5 bases, with 6 bases of the junction left unmatched. The CDR3 bases are TGTGCCAGCAGCACTGGGACAGGGCGGGAGACCCAGTACTTC. Protein sequence: CASSTGTGRETQYF.

The J gene is TRBJ2-1, the V gene TRBV5-4; 8 bases are a match to TRBD2. The V gene's germline CDR1 is SGHNT and CDR2 YYREEE (reference sequence). The J segment lost 6 bases and the V segment lost 4 bases, leaving 12 bases of the junction unmatched. This CDR3 spans 16 amino acids. CDR3 bases: TGTGCCAGCAGCCTATTCGCCGGGACTAGTACCAATGAGCAGTTCTTC. This codes for CASSLFAGTSTNEQFF.

V usage is TRBV28 and J usage is TRBJ2-5; tentative D call: TRBD2 (5 bases). With 4 bases removed from V and 1 base from J, the gap between germline ends came to 16 bases. Per germline, CDR1 MDHEN and CDR2 SYDVKM. CDR3 length equals 16 residues. The CDR3 reads CASSWGGGGGQETQYF. Here the CDR3 DNA reads TGTGCCAGCAGTTGGGGTGGAGGAGGCGGCCAAGAGACCCAGTACTTC.

The V call is TRBV7-6, the J call TRBJ1-1; weak D call: TRBD1 (5 bases). Germline V CDR1 and CDR2: SGHVS, FNYEAQ. With 5 bases removed from V and 4 bases from J, the gap between germline ends came to 8 bases. The CDR3 totals 12 residues. For the CDR3, the DNA is TGTGCCAGCAGCCCGGGGGGCACTGAAGCTTTCTTT. This encodes CASSPGGTEAFF.

The chain joins TRBV5-1 to TRBJ2-7; 9 bases agree with TRBD1. The germline gives CDR1 SGHRS, CDR2 YFSETQ. V shed 4 bases and J 4 bases; nucleotides not matched to a gene: 6. This CDR3 has 14 amino acids. The CDR3 spells CASSPPGQGYEQYF. The CDR3 coding sequence is TGCGCCAGCAGCCCTCCGGGACAGGGTTACGAGCAGTACTTC.

The rearrangement uses TRBV20-1 and TRBJ2-1; D unresolved. Deletions cut 1 base from V and 5 bases from J, with 3 bases between. The germline CDR1 and CDR2 sequences are DFQATT and SNEGSKA (reference sequence). The CDR3 has 11 amino acids. The CDR3 bases are TGCAGTGCTAGAGGAGACAATGAGCAGTTCTTC. Its translation is CSARGDNEQFF.

This clone was recorded once. V usage is TRBV5-1 and J usage is TRBJ1-1; no clear D. Germline V gene lookup returns CDR1 SGHRS and CDR2 YFSETQ. V shed 3 bases and J shed 5 bases, with 8 bases lying between them. CDR3 length: 12 amino acids. The CDR3 DNA reads as TGCGCCAGCAGCTCGGGGAGAACTGAAGCTTTCTTT. It specifies CASSSGRTEAFF. Looking up the rest from reference TRBV5-1 and TRBJ1-1 gives the full variable domain: KAGVTQTPRYLIKTRGQQVTLSCSPISGHRSVSWYQQTPGQGLQFLFEYFSETQRNKGNFPGRFSGRQFSNSRSEMNVSTLELGDSALYLCASSSGRTEAFFGQGTRLTVV.

J is TRBJ2-2 and V is TRBV5-1; D is unclear. The CDR3 runs 14 residues. CDR1 SGHRS and CDR2 YFSETQ come from the germline V gene. V was clipped by 4 bases and J by 2 bases, with 9 bases between them. The CDR3 DNA reads TGCGCCAGCAGCCTAGACGGAAACACCGGGGAGCTGTTTTTT. Protein: CASSLDGNTGELFF.

The chain is built from TRBV28 and TRBJ1-2, with 10 bases lining up with TRBD1. Germline trimming cut 10 bases from V and 7 bases from J; bases unmatched to any gene: 12. The CDR3 consists of 14 residues. The germline V gene has CDR1 MDHEN and CDR2 SYDVKM. The CDR3 sequence: CATPGPGDRGGYTF. CDR3 DNA: TGTGCCACCCCGGGGCCCGGGGACAGGGGTGGCTACACCTTC.

The genes are TRBV15 and TRBJ1-1; D uncertain. V was pared by 1 base and J by 1 base, with 13 bases between. The CDR3 runs to 16 residues. Looked up from germline, CDR1 is LNHNV and CDR2 is YYDKDF (reference sequence). CDR3 sequence: CATSRALPLRNTEAFF. CDR3 nucleotide sequence: TGTGCCACCAGCAGAGCACTACCCCTGAGGAACACTGAAGCTTTCTTT.

V is TRBV6-5 and J is TRBJ1-2; no firm D call. In germline, CDR1 is MNHEY, CDR2 SVGAGI. V shed 1 base and J shed 3 bases, with 9 bases lying between them. This CDR3 contains 14 residues. CDR3 sequence reads: CASSYYPGHYGYTF. The DNA of the CDR3 is TGTGCCAGCAGTTACTACCCAGGCCACTATGGCTACACCTTC.

V is TRBV30 and J is TRBJ2-5; 8 nucleotides align to TRBD1. V dropped 2 bases and J dropped 5; count of bases not matched to a gene: 10. This CDR3 spans 15 amino acids. Germline V gives CDR1 GTSNPN, CDR2 SVGIG (reference sequence). CDR3 in amino acids: CAWSWAGGLEETQYF. CDR3 bases: TGTGCCTGGAGTTGGGCAGGGGGCTTGGAGGAGACCCAGTACTTC. Together with reference TRBV30 and TRBJ2-5, the CDR3 gives the full variable domain: SQTIHQWPATLVQPVGSPLSLECTVEGTSNPNLYWYRQAAGRGLQLLFYSVGIGQISSEVPQNLSASRPQDRQFILSSKKLLLSDSGFYLCAWSWAGGLEETQYFGPGTRLLVL.

This chain links TRBV6-5 with TRBJ1-2, with D perhaps matching TRBD1 (5 bases). Germline V gene sequence: CDR1 MNHEY, CDR2 SVGAGI. The CDR3 totals 11 residues. V shed 4 bases and J shed 8 bases, with 8 bases lying between them. The CDR3 DNA is TGTGCCAGCAGTTCAGGGTCCGGCTACACCTTC. It encodes CASSSGSGYTF.

The J gene is TRBJ2-1, the V gene TRBV9; D not resolved. CDR1 SGDLS and CDR2 YYNGEE come from the germline V gene. V was trimmed by 3 bases and J by 1 base, leaving 14 bases between them. The CDR3 sequence is 16 residues long. The CDR3 loop reads CASSGHPVFSYNEQFF. The CDR3 coding sequence is TGTGCCAGCAGCGGCCATCCGGTTTTTTCCTACAATGAGCAGTTCTTC.

The rearrangement joins TRBV2 to TRBJ1-3, with D perhaps matching TRBD1 (6 bases). The CDR3 has 14 residues. V was shortened by 8 bases and J by 8 bases, with 19 bases between the two germline ends. In germline, CDR1 is SNHLY, CDR2 FYNNEI. In nucleotides, the CDR3 is TGTGCCAGCGGGACGGGGGGCCGGAGGTACACCATATATTTT. Its protein product is CASGTGGRRYTIYF.

V is TRBV9 and J is TRBJ2-5; 7 nucleotides align to TRBD2. Germline V gene data show CDR1 as SGDLS and CDR2 as YYNGEE. After removal of 0 bases from V and 2 bases from J, the junction contained 4 bases not matched to a gene. This CDR3 has 15 residues. The CDR3 nucleotides read TGTGCCAGCAGCGTAGATGGGGGGGTTCAAGAGACCCAGTACTTC. It specifies CASSVDGGVQETQYF.

This chain joins TRBV7-8 and TRBJ2-3; 9 bases map to TRBD2. Germline V lookup: CDR1 SGHVS, CDR2 FQNEAQ. V lost 1 base to trimming and J lost 1 base; unmatched junction nucleotides: 0. The CDR3 is 15 amino acids. The CDR3 DNA is TGTGCCAGCAGCTTAGAGCGGGGGGGCACAGATACGCAGTATTTT. Its protein product is CASSLERGGTDTQYF.

CDR3 bases: TGTGCCAGCAGCCACGCTCAGGGCAATGAGCAGTTCTTC. Translation: CASSHAQGNEQFF. The rearrangement joins TRBV3-1 (or the pseudogene TRBV3-2) to TRBJ2-1; D may be TRBD1 (5 bases). Germline CDR1 is LGHDT and CDR2 is YNNKEL (reference sequence). The germline V and J ends were trimmed by 3 bases and 6 bases, with 9 bases remaining between them. The CDR3 spans 13 residues.

This chain joins TRBV3-1 (or the pseudogene TRBV3-2) and TRBJ1-6; 8 nucleotides line up with TRBD1. V shed 4 bases, J shed 10 bases, and the junction held 9 bases outside the gene matches. Germline V gives CDR1 LGHDT, CDR2 YNNKEL (reference sequence). The CDR3 extends over 15 amino acids. The CDR3 DNA reads as TGTGCCAGCAGCCGTTCCGGGACAGGTGACTCACCCCTCCACTTT. It translates to CASSRSGTGDSPLHF.

This clone ranks as medium-sized. The gene calls are TRBV4-2 and TRBJ2-2; D might be TRBD2 (6 bases). Germline V CDR1 and CDR2: LGHNA, YNFKEQ. This CDR3 is 16 amino acids long. Trimming removed 4 bases from V and 1 base from J, with 13 bases in between. Written as DNA, the CDR3 is TGTGCCAGCAGCCCCCTGCGGGACGGGAACACCGGGGAGCTGTTTTTT. As protein: CASSPLRDGNTGELFF.

The chain combines TRBV6-1 with TRBJ2-2, with 8 positions matching TRBD1. V shed 2 bases and J 6 bases; nucleotides not matched to a gene: 14. The CDR3 is 18 residues long. Germline assignment: CDR1 MNHNS and CDR2 SASEGT. The CDR3 sequence is CASSERGTGWALAGELFF. The CDR3 bases are TGTGCCAGCAGTGAACGGGGGACAGGATGGGCCCTCGCCGGGGAGCTGTTTTTT.

This clone was observed once. The chain combines TRBV19 with TRBJ2-5; the match to TRBD1 covers 7 bases. CDR1 and CDR2 from the germline V gene are LNHDA and SQIVND (reference sequence). The CDR3 runs 13 residues. The V segment lost 4 bases and the J segment 5 bases; nucleotides outside the gene matches: 4. The CDR3 DNA follows: TGTGCCAGTAGTACGGGACAGAGGGAGACCCAGTACTTC. Protein sequence: CASSTGQRETQYF.